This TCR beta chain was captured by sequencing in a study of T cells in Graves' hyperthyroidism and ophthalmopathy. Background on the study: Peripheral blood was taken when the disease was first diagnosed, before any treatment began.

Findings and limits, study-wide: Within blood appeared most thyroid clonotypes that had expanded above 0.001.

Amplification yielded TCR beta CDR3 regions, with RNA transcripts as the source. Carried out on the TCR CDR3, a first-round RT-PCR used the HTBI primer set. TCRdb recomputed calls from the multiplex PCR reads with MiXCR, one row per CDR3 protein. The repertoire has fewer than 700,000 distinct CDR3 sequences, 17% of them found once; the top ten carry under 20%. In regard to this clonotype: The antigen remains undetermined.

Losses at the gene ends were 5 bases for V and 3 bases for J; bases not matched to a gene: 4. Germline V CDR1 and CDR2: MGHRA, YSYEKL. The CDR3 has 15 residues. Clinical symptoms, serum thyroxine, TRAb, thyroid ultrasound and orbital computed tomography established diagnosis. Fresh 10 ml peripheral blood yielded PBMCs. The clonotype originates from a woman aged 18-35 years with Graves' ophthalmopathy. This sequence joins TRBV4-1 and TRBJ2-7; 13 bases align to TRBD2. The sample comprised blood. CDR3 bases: TGCGCCAGCAGCAAAGGACTAGCGGGGGACTACGAGCAGTACTTC. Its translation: CASSKGLAGDYEQYF.